This TCR beta chain emerged from a study of blood T cells in healthy people across ages. CDR3 length: 17 amino acids. CDR1 and CDR2 from the germline V gene are SQVTM and ANQGSEA. V lost 0 bases, J lost 1 base, and 10 bases stayed unmatched. For this clonotype: Its antigen is undetermined.

Combining a sample-barcoded 5' primer with a J-beta primer mix, a second PCR ran for roughly 6 to 12 cycles. Every molecule of cDNA carried a tag from a template-switch adaptor with 12 random nucleotides. TCRdb used MiXCR to reprocess the 5' RACE reads, holding one entry per CDR3 protein. This table has 1.5 million or so distinct CDR3 sequences, approximately 39% appearing once. Study conclusions and caveats: Investigators viewed diversity estimates from one million T cells as underestimates, the study reported.

The chain carries TRBV29-1 and TRBJ1-1; TRBD1 aligns across 8 bases. Material for sequencing was blood. This receptor was identified in a young woman in good health. The chain's CDR3 is CSVEDHAGGLTNTEAFF. The CDR3 coding sequence is TGCAGCGTTGAAGATCACGCAGGGGGCCTGACGAACACTGAAGCTTTCTTT.